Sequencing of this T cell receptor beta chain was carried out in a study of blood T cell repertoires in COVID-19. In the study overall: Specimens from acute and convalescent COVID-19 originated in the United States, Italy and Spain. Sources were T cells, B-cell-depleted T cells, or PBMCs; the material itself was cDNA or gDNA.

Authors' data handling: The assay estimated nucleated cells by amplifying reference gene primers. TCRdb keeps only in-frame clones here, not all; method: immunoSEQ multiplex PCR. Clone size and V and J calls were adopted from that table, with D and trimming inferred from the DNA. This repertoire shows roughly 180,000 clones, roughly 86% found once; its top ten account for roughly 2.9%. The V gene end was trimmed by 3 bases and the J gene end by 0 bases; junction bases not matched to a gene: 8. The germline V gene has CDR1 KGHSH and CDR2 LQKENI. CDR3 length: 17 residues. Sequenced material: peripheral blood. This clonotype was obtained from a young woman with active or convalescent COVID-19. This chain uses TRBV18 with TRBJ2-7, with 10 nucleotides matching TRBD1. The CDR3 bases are TGTGCCAGCTCACCCTCCTCGGGACAGGGGACCTCCTACGAGCAGTACTTC. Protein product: CASSPSSGQGTSYEQYF.